The 30 T cell receptor beta chains below come from one sample, sequenced in a study of T-cell reconstitution after alpha-beta-depleted transplantation in children. Library preparation (for TCRbeta) was performed with unique molecular identifiers. One entry per CDR3 protein results from TCRdb running MiXCR on the PCR reads. The sample includes around 500,000 distinct CDR3 sequences, under 15% of them seen just once. This specimen was PBMCs from the stem cell graft donor, taken from the stem cell graft. The receptors were gathered from a human donor who donated a stem cell graft to a child with combined immunodeficiency.

V usage is TRBV6-5 and J usage is TRBJ2-5; TRBD2 aligns across 8 bases. With 2 bases clipped from V and 7 bases from J, the junction kept 9 bases outside the gene matches. Germline V lookup: CDR1 MNHEY, CDR2 SVGAGI. This CDR3 comprises 15 residues. CDR3 DNA sequence: TGTGCCAGCAGTTACAGCGGGGGTGCTATAGGGACCCAGTACTTC. Protein sequence: CASSYSGGAIGTQYF.

V is TRBV20-1 and J is TRBJ2-3; no clear D gene. Germline V gene lookup returns CDR1 DFQATT and CDR2 SNEGSKA (reference sequence). V gave up 1 base and J gave up 2 bases, with 7 bases separating them. The CDR3 runs 13 residues. The CDR3, as DNA: TGCAGTGCTAGAGTCCAGAACACAGATACGCAGTATTTT. It translates to CSARVQNTDTQYF.

The CDR3 nucleotides are TGTGCCAGCAGCCATCCGGGACAGGGGCGCTGGTACCAAGAGACCCAGTACTTC. Translation: CASSHPGQGRWYQETQYF. The chain uses TRBV11-1 and TRBJ2-5; 10 bases are a match to TRBD1. Losses at the gene ends were 5 bases for V and 0 bases for J; bases not matched to a gene: 12. The germline CDR1 and CDR2 sequences are SGHAT and FQDESV (reference sequence). The CDR3 covers 18 residues.

This clonotype was observed a few times. The rearrangement uses TRBV5-1 and TRBJ2-1; 10 positions agree with TRBD2. J was trimmed by 9 bases and V by 6 bases; bases with no gene match: 6. The CDR3 length is 13 residues. Per germline, CDR1 SGHRS and CDR2 YFSETQ. The CDR3 loop reads CASTVAGGFEQFF. CDR3 nucleotides: TGCGCCAGCACCGTAGCGGGGGGTTTTGAGCAGTTCTTC. Full variable domain (remainder filled in from reference TRBV5-1 and TRBJ2-1): KAGVTQTPRYLIKTRGQQVTLSCSPISGHRSVSWYQQTPGQGLQFLFEYFSETQRNKGNFPGRFSGRQFSNSRSEMNVSTLELGDSALYLCASTVAGGFEQFFGPGTRLTVL.

This clonotype was picked up a small number of times. The chain joins TRBV6-5 to TRBJ1-1; D remains ambiguous. The germline CDR1 and CDR2 sequences are MNHEY and SVGAGI. The CDR3 length is 13 residues. With 3 bases removed from V and 4 bases from J, the gap between germline ends came to 9 bases. This CDR3 reads CASSYRVGTEAFF. The CDR3 nucleotides are TGTGCCAGCAGTTATCGAGTCGGCACTGAAGCTTTCTTT.

The CDR3 DNA follows: TGTGCCAGCAGCCCTTTCCTTCAGGGAAGGACTGAAGCTTTCTTT. Protein: CASSPFLQGRTEAFF. The rearrangement joins TRBV9 to TRBJ1-1; a possible D gene is TRBD1 (5 bases). The CDR3 is 15 residues long. Germline values: CDR1 SGDLS, CDR2 YYNGEE. V lost 4 bases and J 5 bases, leaving 18 bases between the germline ends.

This clonotype was found many times. For the CDR3, the DNA is TGTGCCAGCAGCCTGAGGGTCGGACCCAATCAGCCCCAGCATTTT. Translated: CASSLRVGPNQPQHF. The chain joins TRBV7-2 to TRBJ1-5, with unresolved D. Germline CDR1 SGHTA, CDR2 FQGNSA. The V end lost 5 bases, the J end lost 3 bases, and 14 bases lay between the germline ends. The CDR3 has 15 residues. The whole variable domain, filled in from reference TRBV7-2 and TRBJ1-5, reads GAGVSQSPSNKVTEKGKDVELRCDPISGHTALYWYRQSLGQGLEFLIYFQGNSAPDKSGLPSDRFSAERTGGSVSTLTIQRTQQEDSAVYLCASSLRVGPNQPQHFGDGTRLSIL.

The table lists this clonotype with a few counts. The chain carries TRBV5-1 and TRBJ2-5; 8 bases map to TRBD1. The CDR3 sequence is 15 residues long. J lost 4 bases, V lost 0 bases, and 5 bases had no gene match. Germline-derived CDR1 and CDR2 are SGHRS and YFSETQ. DNA of the CDR3: TGCGCCAGCAGCTTGGCCCAGGGGGCTGGAGAGACCCAGTACTTC. Translating it yields CASSLAQGAGETQYF.

This clonotype appeared a few times. The J gene is TRBJ2-1, the V gene TRBV7-9; the D is unclear. The CDR3 totals 12 residues. Germline V gene data show CDR1 as SEHNR and CDR2 as FQNEAQ (reference sequence). Trimming pared 6 bases from V and 9 bases from J, leaving 12 bases between. CDR3 DNA: TGTGCCAGCAGTTCCAGTGTGGGTGAGCAGTTCTTC. This encodes CASSSSVGEQFF.

There are a few counts of this clonotype. V usage is TRBV7-2 and J usage is TRBJ2-3, with 8 bases lining up with TRBD1. V gave up 3 bases and J gave up 1 base; unmatched junction bases: 9. Germline V gene lookup returns CDR1 SGHTA and CDR2 FQGNSA. The CDR3 covers 17 residues. For the CDR3, the DNA is TGTGCCAGCAGCTTCGCTCCCCCGGGACAGGGCACAGATACGCAGTATTTT. This translates into CASSFAPPGQGTDTQYF.

This clonotype was detected ten times or more. This rearrangement joins TRBV12-3 or TRBV12-4 to TRBJ2-1, with D possibly TRBD2 on 5 matching bases. The V and J ends lost 1 base and 11 bases respectively, with 21 bases between them. The CDR3 loop spans 16 amino acids. CDR3 loop: CASSLGLEAYTSQQFF. CDR3 sequence (DNA): TGTGCCAGCAGTTTAGGTTTGGAGGCCTACACGAGTCAGCAGTTCTTC.

This chain connects TRBV7-8 to TRBJ1-5; no reliable D call. CDR3 size: 12 residues. Between the trimmed V and J ends, which lost 1 base and 7 bases, there was a span of 5 bases. The germline CDR1 and CDR2 sequences are SGHVS and FQNEAQ. The CDR3 reads CASSLERQPQHF. The CDR3 region has the DNA TGTGCCAGCAGCTTAGAGAGGCAGCCCCAGCATTTT.

V is TRBV5-5 and J is TRBJ2-1, with D perhaps matching TRBD1 or TRBD2 (5 bases each). The V gene's germline CDR1 is SGHKS and CDR2 YYEKEE (reference sequence). There are 13 residues in the CDR3. Trimming took off 4 bases at V and 6 bases at J, with 11 bases between the two ends. In DNA form, the CDR3 reads TGTGCCAGCAGCCCCGGGACGACCAATGAGCAGTTCTTC. Amino acids: CASSPGTTNEQFF.

The chain carries TRBV5-1 and TRBJ2-7; D might be TRBD1 (6 bases). V was trimmed by 5 bases and J by 5 bases, leaving 14 bases between them. This CDR3 spans 13 amino acids. Germline V gives CDR1 SGHRS, CDR2 YFSETQ. In DNA, the CDR3 is TGCGCCAGCAGAGTAAGGGGGTCGGACGAGCAGTACTTC. This gives the protein CASRVRGSDEQYF.

This clonotype was observed many times. This sequence joins TRBV5-1 and TRBJ1-2, with D possibly TRBD1 on 6 matching bases. Germline lookup yields CDR1 SGHRS and CDR2 YFSETQ. The CDR3 is made up of 13 amino acids. The V and J ends lost 3 bases and 6 bases respectively, with 12 bases between them. CDR3 region: CASSSFSGDGYTF. CDR3 DNA: TGCGCCAGCAGCTCTTTCTCAGGGGATGGCTACACCTTC.

This clonotype came up a few times. In DNA form, the CDR3 reads TGCAGTGCTACGGACAGGGGGCCGGGCGGGGAGCTGTTTTTT. As protein: CSATDRGPGGELFF. The rearrangement uses TRBV20-1 and TRBJ2-2; TRBD1 matches 11 bases. CDR3 size: 14 residues. The germline V gene encodes CDR1 DFQATT and CDR2 SNEGSKA (reference sequence). V shed 4 bases and J 7 bases; nucleotides not matched to a gene: 5.

The table lists this clonotype with a few counts. This chain links TRBV12-3 or TRBV12-4 with TRBJ2-7; D is perhaps TRBD1 (6 bases). There are 16 residues in the CDR3. V was pared by 5 bases and J by 0 bases, with 17 bases between. The CDR3 loop reads CASSPRDKVDSYEQYF. Written as DNA, the CDR3 is TGTGCCAGCAGTCCCAGGGACAAGGTAGACTCCTACGAGCAGTACTTC.

This clonotype has a count of ten or more. This chain uses TRBV2 with TRBJ2-5; D remains unclear. V was shortened by 2 bases and J by 4 bases, with 5 bases between the two germline ends. The CDR3 is made up of 12 amino acids. Germline V gives CDR1 SNHLY, CDR2 FYNNEI. CDR3 DNA: TGTGCCAGCAGTGAATTGGGAGAGACCCAGTACTTC. It translates to CASSELGETQYF.

This clonotype was seen a handful of times. The gene calls are TRBV4-3 and TRBJ2-4, with D perhaps TRBD2 (7 bases). Looked up from germline, CDR1 is LGHNA and CDR2 is YSLEER. The CDR3 is 20 residues long. V dropped 0 bases and J dropped 0 bases, with 21 bases sitting between them. CDR3 in DNA: TGCGCCAGCAGCCAAGATTACCCGGGGGGCCTTAAACTAGCCAAAAACATTCAGTACTTC. Amino acids: CASSQDYPGGLKLAKNIQYF.

The chain is built from TRBV5-6 and TRBJ1-2; a weak D match, TRBD1 (5 bases). This CDR3 has 14 amino acids. The ends were cut back, 0 bases at V and 0 bases at J, with 6 bases in the middle. Germline-derived CDR1 and CDR2 are SGHDT and YYEEEE. CDR3 residues: CASSLDRSNYGYTF. In DNA form, the CDR3 reads TGTGCCAGCAGCTTGGACAGGTCTAACTATGGCTACACCTTC.

The chain carries TRBV6-5 and TRBJ2-2; D uncertain. In germline, CDR1 is MNHEY, CDR2 SVGAGI. The CDR3 has 16 amino acids. The ends were cut back, 3 bases at V and 7 bases at J, with 18 bases in the middle. Written as DNA, the CDR3 is TGTGCCAGCAGTTATTTAGGGCCCCCGGGTAGCGGGGAGCTGTTTTTT. It codes for CASSYLGPPGSGELFF.

The chain recombines TRBV4-2 with TRBJ2-5; TRBD1 matches 10 bases. V trimming: 0 bases; J trimming: 5 bases; junction bases outside the gene matches: 9. This CDR3 comprises 17 residues. Germline CDR1 is LGHNA and CDR2 is YNFKEQ. This CDR3 is CASSQDVGDRGRETQYF. In DNA, the CDR3 is TGTGCCAGCAGCCAAGATGTCGGGGACAGGGGAAGGGAGACCCAGTACTTC.

There are a few counts of this clonotype. The chain has TRBV3-1 and TRBJ2-3; 7 nucleotides line up with TRBD1. Looked up from germline, CDR1 is LGHDT and CDR2 is YNNKEL (reference sequence). The CDR3 spans 16 residues. With V trimmed by 1 base and J by 3 bases, 7 bases remained unmatched. CDR3 region: CASSQARGRETDTQYF. DNA for the CDR3: TGTGCCAGCAGCCAAGCGAGGGGGCGAGAAACAGATACGCAGTATTTT.

The chain combines TRBV20-1 with TRBJ1-5; D ambiguous. The CDR3 runs 15 residues. V gave up 0 bases and J gave up 9 bases, with 18 bases separating them. Germline CDR1 DFQATT, CDR2 SNEGSKA (reference sequence). The DNA for the CDR3 is TGCAGTGCTAGAGATCAGGCGCGGCTGTTGGGGCCCCAGCATTTT. Its protein product is CSARDQARLLGPQHF.

In its sample, this clonotype was seen a few times. The chain has TRBV7-9 and TRBJ1-2; TRBD1 agrees at 11 bases. The J segment lost 4 bases and the V segment lost 10 bases, leaving 8 bases of the junction unmatched. Germline V gene sequence: CDR1 SEHNR, CDR2 FQNEAQ (reference sequence). This CDR3 has 14 amino acids. In DNA form, the CDR3 reads TGTGCCATCCCCGGGACAGGGGGTAGCTATGGCTACACCTTC. Amino acid sequence: CAIPGTGGSYGYTF.

Ten or more counts support this clonotype. The chain employs TRBV11-1 and TRBJ2-7, with D perhaps matching TRBD1 (6 bases). This CDR3 is 15 amino acids long. Germline V CDR1 and CDR2: SGHAT, FQDESV (reference sequence). The V end was cut by 6 bases, the J end by 3 bases, with 18 bases between. The DNA of the CDR3 is TGTGCCAGCAGTTTCGCAGGGGACATAGGCTACGAGCAGTACTTC. Its translation: CASSFAGDIGYEQYF. The full variable domain, its missing parts supplied by reference TRBV11-1 and TRBJ2-7, is EAEVAQSPRYKITEKSQAVAFWCDPISGHATLYWYRQILGQGPELLVQFQDESVVDDSQLPKDRFSAERLKGVDSTLKIQPAELGDSAMYLCASSFAGDIGYEQYFGPGTRLTVT.

There are many counts of this clonotype. The genes are TRBV4-3 and TRBJ2-1; D perhaps matches TRBD2 (7 bases). CDR3 length: 15 amino acids. Germline assignment: CDR1 LGHNA and CDR2 YSLEER. V lost 5 bases to trimming and J lost 0 bases, with 11 bases between them. CDR3 in DNA: TGCGCCAGCAGCAGGGGGGGCGGCTCCTACAATGAGCAGTTCTTC. Its translation: CASSRGGGSYNEQFF.

The J gene is TRBJ1-1, the V gene TRBV2, with D maybe TRBD1 (6 bases). CDR1 is SNHLY and CDR2 is FYNNEI in the germline V gene. V shed 9 bases and J shed 8 bases, with 16 bases lying between them. The CDR3 extends over 12 amino acids. DNA of the CDR3: TGTGCCAGGGGGGGGCTCCGGGACGAAGCTTTCTTT. Translation gives CARGGLRDEAFF. Variable domain in full (rest from reference TRBV2 and TRBJ1-1): EPEVTQTPSHQVTQMGQEVILRCVPISNHLYFYWYRQILGQKVEFLVSFYNNEISEKSEIFDDQFSVERPDGSNFTLKIRSTKLEDSAMYFCARGGLRDEAFFGQGTRLTVV.

V is TRBV20-1 and J is TRBJ1-5; the D gene is possibly TRBD1 (6 bases). CDR3 size: 13 residues. The V gene's germline CDR1 is DFQATT and CDR2 SNEGSKA (reference sequence). V was trimmed by 3 bases and J by 5 bases, leaving 11 bases between them. CDR3 amino acids: CSASGGWDQPQHF. The CDR3 DNA is TGCAGTGCTAGCGGGGGCTGGGATCAGCCCCAGCATTTT.

This clonotype was seen at least ten times. V is TRBV15 and J is TRBJ2-7; D is perhaps TRBD1 (5 bases). Germline V gene data show CDR1 as LNHNV and CDR2 as YYDKDF (reference sequence). V lost 0 bases and J 3 bases, leaving 6 bases between the germline ends. The CDR3 has 13 amino acids. The CDR3 nucleotides read TGTGCCACCAGCAGAGACAGGGTCTACGAGCAGTACTTC. It is translated as CATSRDRVYEQYF.